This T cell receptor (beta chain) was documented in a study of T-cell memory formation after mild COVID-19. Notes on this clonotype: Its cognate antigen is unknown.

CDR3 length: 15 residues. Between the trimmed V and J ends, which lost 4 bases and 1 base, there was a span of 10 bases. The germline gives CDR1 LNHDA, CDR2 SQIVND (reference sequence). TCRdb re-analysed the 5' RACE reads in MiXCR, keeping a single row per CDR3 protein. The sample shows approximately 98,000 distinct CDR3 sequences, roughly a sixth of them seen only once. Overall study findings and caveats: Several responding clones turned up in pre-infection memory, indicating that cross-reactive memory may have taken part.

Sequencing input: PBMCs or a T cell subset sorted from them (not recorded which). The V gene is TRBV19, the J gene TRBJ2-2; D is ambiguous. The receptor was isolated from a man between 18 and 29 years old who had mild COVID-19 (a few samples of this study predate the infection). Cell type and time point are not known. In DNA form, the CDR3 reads TGTGCCAGTAGTAATCCGGGTGTGAACACCGGGGAGCTGTTTTTT. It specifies CASSNPGVNTGELFF.